A single sample gave rise to the 29 T cell receptor beta chains below, sequenced in a study of radiotherapy plus CTLA-4 blockade in lung cancer. TCRdb's copy holds only in-frame clones and misses some; the assay was immunoSEQ multiplex PCR. The sample includes about 49,000 clones, 85% of them seen just once. The sample was peripheral blood, taken from a patient treated with radiotherapy plus ipilimumab. All receptors come from a human donor with non-small cell lung cancer whose response to radiotherapy plus ipilimumab could not be evaluated.

The table lists this clone with a few counts. This chain joins TRBV27 and TRBJ2-1, with TRBD2 matching over 8 bases. Trimming removed 6 bases from V and 3 bases from J; junction bases left unmatched: 13. The CDR3 totals 17 residues. Germline V CDR1 and CDR2: MNHEY, SMNVEV (reference sequence). The CDR3 DNA follows: TGTGCCAGCAGGGGGGTGACGGGACTAGGGTACTACAATGAGCAGTTCTTC. This gives the protein CASRGVTGLGYYNEQFF.

The chain couples TRBV6-5 to TRBJ2-7; 10 bases map to TRBD2. CDR3 size: 15 residues. The junction had 15 bases not matched to a gene; V was cut back by 11 bases and J by 5 bases. Germline-derived CDR1 and CDR2 are MNHEY and SVGAGI. CDR3 sequence reads: CAGNPQREGPHEQYF. DNA of the CDR3: TGTGCCGGCAACCCCCAGCGGGAGGGCCCCCACGAGCAGTACTTC.

This clone is a singleton in its sample. The chain carries TRBV7-9 and TRBJ1-4; 7 bases map to TRBD1. The CDR3 runs to 14 residues. The germline gives CDR1 SEHNR, CDR2 FQNEAQ (reference sequence). V was clipped by 5 bases and J by 6 bases; unmatched bases: 6. The CDR3 DNA sequence: TGTGCCAGCAGCCTCGGACAGGCCGATGAAAAACTGTTTTTT. As protein: CASSLGQADEKLFF.

V is TRBV7-2 and J is TRBJ2-1; D possibly corresponds to TRBD2 (5 bases). Trimming shortened V by 4 bases and J by 2 bases, and 12 bases separated the two germline ends. The CDR3 is 15 amino acids. Germline V CDR1 and CDR2: SGHTA, FQGNSA. The CDR3 spells CASSSGLIPYNEQFF. The CDR3 nucleotides read TGTGCCAGCAGCTCCGGACTGATCCCCTACAATGAGCAGTTCTTC.

The V call is TRBV5-4, the J call TRBJ1-4; tentatively, D is TRBD1 (5 bases). This CDR3 is built from 15 residues. The V end was cut by 2 bases, the J end by 8 bases, with 16 bases between. From germline, CDR1 is SGHNT and CDR2 YYREEE (reference sequence). In nucleotides, the CDR3 is TGTGCCAGCAGCTTTCTAGGGCAGGGAGGAGAAAAACTGTTTTTT. It codes for CASSFLGQGGEKLFF.

The chain links TRBV27 to TRBJ2-3; 8 bases match TRBD1. Per germline, CDR1 MNHEY and CDR2 SMNVEV (reference sequence). V shed 5 bases, J shed 1 base, and the junction held 8 bases outside the gene matches. The CDR3 extends over 16 amino acids. The CDR3 is CASSGRDRHGTDTQYF. In nucleotides, the CDR3 is TGTGCCAGCAGTGGAAGGGACAGGCATGGCACAGATACGCAGTATTTT.

The rearrangement uses TRBV6-4 and TRBJ2-1; TRBD2 aligns across 13 bases. V shed 5 bases, J shed 6 bases, and the junction held 4 bases outside the gene matches. CDR3 length equals 15 residues. Germline V gene lookup returns CDR1 MRHNA and CDR2 SNTAGT. The CDR3 DNA is TGTGCCAGCAGTAAGGGACTAGCGGGGCTCAATGAGCAGTTCTTC. This gives the protein CASSKGLAGLNEQFF.

The chain has TRBV7-3 and TRBJ2-7; D might be TRBD2 (5 bases). Germline V gives CDR1 SGHTA, CDR2 FQGTGA. The V end was cut by 4 bases, the J end by 2 bases, with 18 bases between. This CDR3 comprises 16 residues. The CDR3 DNA reads as TGTGCCAGCAGCTCCACGGGAACTCATTTCCCCTACGAGCAGTACTTC. This codes for CASSSTGTHFPYEQYF.

V is TRBV5-1 and J is TRBJ2-7; 9 nucleotides align to TRBD1. Trimming cost V 5 bases and J 3 bases; bases outside gene matches: 6. Germline V CDR1 and CDR2: SGHRS, YFSETQ. The CDR3 is 14 amino acids. CDR3 loop: CASRLGTGYYEQYF. CDR3 nucleotides: TGCGCCAGCAGGCTCGGGACAGGGTACTACGAGCAGTACTTC.

The chain is built from TRBV9 and TRBJ2-2; D is ambiguous. CDR3 length: 13 amino acids. Germline V gene data show CDR1 as SGDLS and CDR2 as YYNGEE. V lost 0 bases and J lost 5, with 5 bases in between. CDR3 bases: TGTGCCAGCAGCGTAGCCGGGACCGGGGAGCTGTTTTTT. This gives the protein CASSVAGTGELFF.

The chain couples TRBV9 to TRBJ2-3, with D uncertain. The germline CDR1 and CDR2 sequences are SGDLS and YYNGEE. This CDR3 is built from 14 residues. The germline V and J ends were trimmed by 4 bases and 5 bases, with 14 bases remaining between them. The CDR3 nucleotides read TGTGCCAGCAGCAACAAGAGAGCGAGAGATACGCAGTATTTT. It yields the protein CASSNKRARDTQYF.

The chain joins TRBV19 to TRBJ2-7; the match to TRBD2 covers 7 bases. The CDR3 sequence is 15 residues long. V shed 5 bases, J shed 3 bases, and the junction held 10 bases outside the gene matches. Germline V gene data show CDR1 as LNHDA and CDR2 as SQIVND (reference sequence). The CDR3 reads CASSSRLATYYEQYF. In DNA form, the CDR3 reads TGTGCCAGTAGTTCGCGACTAGCTACTTACTACGAGCAGTACTTC.

The genes are TRBV5-1 and TRBJ2-5; the match to TRBD1 covers 9 bases. Per germline, CDR1 SGHRS and CDR2 YFSETQ. Trimming removed 3 bases from V and 3 bases from J; junction bases left unmatched: 6. The length of the CDR3 is 15 residues. The DNA of the CDR3 is TGCGCCAGCAGCTCCAGAACAGGGGGCGAAGAGACCCAGTACTTC. Residues: CASSSRTGGEETQYF.

The CDR3: CASSWTGSFTGELFF. CDR3 DNA: TGTGCCAGCAGCTGGACAGGGAGCTTCACCGGGGAGCTGTTTTTT. The chain employs TRBV7-9 and TRBJ2-2, with 8 bases matching TRBD1. The V gene end was trimmed by 4 bases and the J gene end by 4 bases; junction bases not matched to a gene: 5. The CDR3 consists of 15 residues. Germline V gene data show CDR1 as SEHNR and CDR2 as FQNEAQ (reference sequence).

The chain has TRBV5-1 and TRBJ2-3, with D perhaps TRBD2 (6 bases). V shed 0 bases and J shed 1 base, with 12 bases lying between them. Germline-derived CDR1 and CDR2 are SGHRS and YFSETQ. CDR3 size: 16 residues. The CDR3 DNA reads as TGCGCCAGCAGCTTGGCGACCCCTAGCGGCACAGATACGCAGTATTTT. It specifies CASSLATPSGTDTQYF.

This clone came up once. The chain has TRBV19 and TRBJ2-1; D is unresolved. V was trimmed by 3 bases and J by 3 bases, leaving 15 bases between them. CDR3 length: 16 amino acids. Germline values: CDR1 LNHDA, CDR2 SQIVND (reference sequence). CDR3 region: CASSINIGPFYNEQFF. CDR3 coding DNA: TGTGCCAGTAGTATCAACATTGGCCCTTTCTACAATGAGCAGTTCTTC.

The rearrangement uses TRBV28 and TRBJ2-7; 8 nucleotides agree with TRBD2. The CDR3 is made up of 15 amino acids. Germline V gives CDR1 MDHEN, CDR2 SYDVKM. The V and J ends lost 5 bases and 0 bases, in that order; junction bases with no gene match: 6. CDR3 in amino acids: CASSLYGGGSYEQYF. The CDR3 nucleotides are TGTGCCAGCAGTCTCTACGGGGGGGGCTCCTACGAGCAGTACTTC.

This rearrangement joins TRBV7-9 to TRBJ2-7; TRBD2 matches at 13 bases. J was trimmed by 2 bases and V by 5 bases; bases with no gene match: 6. CDR3 size: 16 residues. CDR1 SEHNR and CDR2 FQNEAQ come from the germline V gene (reference sequence). The CDR3 coding sequence is TGTGCCAGCAGCCTCGGGACTAGCGGGATCCCCTACGAGCAGTACTTC. Translating gives CASSLGTSGIPYEQYF.

The genes are TRBV6-5 and TRBJ2-7; 12 nucleotides match TRBD1. Trimming cost V 6 bases and J 4 bases; bases outside gene matches: 7. Per germline, CDR1 MNHEY and CDR2 SVGAGI. This CDR3 region has 15 residues. CDR3 protein: CASRTGTGGSYEQYF. CDR3 DNA: TGTGCCAGCAGGACCGGGACAGGGGGCTCATACGAGCAGTACTTC.

V and J are TRBV27 and TRBJ1-5; TRBD1 matches 8 bases. Per the germline V gene, CDR1 is MNHEY and CDR2 is SMNVEV (reference sequence). There are 15 residues in the CDR3. Trimming cost V 3 bases and J 6 bases; bases outside gene matches: 7. The CDR3 loop is CASSFSGGEGQPQHF. In DNA form, the CDR3 reads TGTGCCAGCAGTTTCTCAGGGGGCGAAGGTCAGCCCCAGCATTTT.

This clone was recorded only once. V is TRBV11-1 and J is TRBJ2-2, with D hard to call. V lost 5 bases to trimming and J lost 2 bases, with 6 bases between them. The CDR3 length is 13 residues. Germline-derived CDR1 and CDR2 are SGHAT and FQDESV (reference sequence). The CDR3 reads CASSTTNTGELFF. CDR3 bases: TGTGCCAGCAGCACGACTAACACCGGGGAGCTGTTTTTT.

The chain has TRBV19 and TRBJ1-1; 8 positions agree with TRBD1. The CDR3 sequence is 16 residues long. CDR1 and CDR2 from the germline V gene are LNHDA and SQIVND (reference sequence). J lost 1 base, V lost 3 bases, and 7 bases had no gene match. Written as DNA, the CDR3 is TGTGCCAGTAGTATGCGACAGGGGCTGAGGAACACTGAAGCTTTCTTT. It is translated as CASSMRQGLRNTEAFF.

The V gene is TRBV7-9, the J gene TRBJ2-1; D may be TRBD2 (5 bases). V was trimmed by 7 bases and J by 6 bases, leaving 19 bases between them. CDR3 length: 15 residues. CDR1 is SEHNR, CDR2 FQNEAQ, per germline (reference sequence). The CDR3 protein is CASTDTGSAGNEQFF. The CDR3 DNA reads TGTGCCAGCACCGATACGGGTAGCGCGGGCAATGAGCAGTTCTTC.

The V gene is TRBV15, the J gene TRBJ1-1; D not certain. V was clipped by 1 base and J by 2 bases, with 5 bases between them. The germline gives CDR1 LNHNV, CDR2 YYDKDF (reference sequence). This CDR3 has 13 residues. CDR3 residues: CATSRAINTEAFF. DNA for the CDR3: TGTGCCACCAGCAGAGCAATCAACACTGAAGCTTTCTTT.

This clone has a single count. CDR3 sequence reads: CASSLGGLAGDYEQYF. The CDR3 coding sequence is TGTGCCAGCAGCTTGGGAGGACTAGCGGGCGACTACGAGCAGTACTTC. The chain employs TRBV5-4 and TRBJ2-7, with 11 bases that match TRBD2. Trimming at V came to 0 bases and at J to 3 bases, leaving 5 bases not matched to a gene. The length of the CDR3 is 16 residues. Germline CDR1 reads SGHNT; CDR2 reads YYREEE (reference sequence). The full variable domain, its missing parts supplied by reference TRBV5-4 and TRBJ2-7, is ETGVTQSPTHLIKTRGQQVTLRCSSQSGHNTVSWYQQALGQGPQFIFQYYREEENGRGNFPPRFSGLQFPNYSSELNVNALELDDSALYLCASSLGGLAGDYEQYFGPGTRLTVT.

This sequence joins TRBV6-1 and TRBJ1-1, with 10 positions matching TRBD1. V was clipped by 4 bases and J by 6 bases; unmatched bases: 5. Germline V gene lookup returns CDR1 MNHNS and CDR2 SASEGT. The CDR3 runs 14 residues. The CDR3 here is CASSVDRGRAEAFF. In DNA, the CDR3 is TGTGCCAGCAGTGTCGACAGGGGGCGCGCTGAAGCTTTCTTT.

The chain combines TRBV6-1 with TRBJ2-5; D may be TRBD2 (7 bases). Germline V CDR1 and CDR2: MNHNS, SASEGT. The CDR3 covers 16 residues. V lost 4 bases and J lost 1, with 16 bases in between. The CDR3 DNA sequence: TGTGCCAGCAGTGTCCTGGGGGGCGGGGGCCAAGAGACCCAGTACTTC. Protein product: CASSVLGGGGQETQYF.

V and J are TRBV7-9 and TRBJ2-5; D call uncertain. V shed 5 bases and J shed 5 bases, with 6 bases lying between them. CDR3 length equals 11 residues. CDR1 and CDR2 from the germline V gene are SEHNR and FQNEAQ (reference sequence). The CDR3 sequence: CASSPGETQYF. For the CDR3, the DNA is TGTGCCAGCAGCCCCGGGGAGACCCAGTACTTC.

V and J are TRBV29-1 and TRBJ2-5; 7 nucleotides agree with TRBD1. This CDR3 region has 13 residues. Germline loops: CDR1 SQVTM, CDR2 ANQGSEA. Unmatched junction bases numbered 9, after V lost 6 bases and J lost 5 bases. CDR3 in DNA: TGCAGCGTCGGGCCGAACAGGGGTGAGACCCAGTACTTC. Translation: CSVGPNRGETQYF.